This T cell receptor (beta chain) derives from a study of metastatic and nonmetastatic thyroid tumors. Study as a whole: The authors compared repertoires across blood and tumor or nodule tissue from malignant and benign thyroid patients. The study's findings and limits: Malignant thyroid tumors reportedly had TCR beta diversity that was significantly higher than in benign nodules, in blood and tumor.

Germline assignment: CDR1 SGHTA and CDR2 FQGTGA. V was clipped by 3 bases and J by 2 bases, with 6 bases between them. The CDR3 runs to 13 residues. All patients were treatment-naive before thyroid surgery. TCRdb reprocessed the PCR reads using MiXCR. This table holds about 90,000 clones, about 9.1% found once. This clone was counted at least ten times. No antigen is known for it. The specimen sequenced was blood. This chain links TRBV7-3 with TRBJ2-3; possibly TRBD1 for D (5 bases). The origin of this receptor is a female donor with papillary thyroid cancer or a benign thyroid nodule (not recorded which). Some clones in this sample may be carry-over from other donors' samples. CDR3 in amino acids: CASSLDTTDTQYF. DNA of the CDR3: TGTGCCAGCAGCTTGGACACCACAGATACGCAGTATTTT.